Following are 21 T cell receptor beta chains from one sample sequenced in a study of identical twins. Each CDR3 protein is one row after TCRdb ran MiXCR on the 5' RACE reads. The repertoire holds about 530,000 distinct CDR3 sequences, with 20% to 25% as singletons. The sample also formed part of further work on yellow fever vaccine responses in identical twins.

Sequenced sample: CD4+ T cells sorted from blood. Receptor source: a woman younger than 35 in good health.

This clonotype was picked up a small number of times. The rearrangement joins TRBV9 to TRBJ2-2; D might be TRBD2 (6 bases). V lost 5 bases and J lost 3, with 11 bases in between. The germline CDR1 and CDR2 sequences are SGDLS and YYNGEE. This CDR3 is built from 14 residues. The CDR3 is CASRRGEDTGELFF. The CDR3 bases are TGTGCCAGCAGGCGGGGAGAGGACACCGGGGAGCTGTTTTTT.

This clonotype has just a few counts. V gene TRBV28 combines with J gene TRBJ2-3, with 9 nucleotides matching TRBD1. Germline loops: CDR1 MDHEN, CDR2 SYDVKM. The CDR3 contains 16 residues. Trimming at V came to 9 bases and at J to 0 bases, leaving 10 bases not matched to a gene. CDR3 sequence: CASHRGLRPSTDTQYF. CDR3 DNA sequence: TGTGCCAGTCACAGGGGGCTCAGACCTAGCACAGATACGCAGTATTTT.

This clonotype was detected only a few times. This chain links TRBV5-1 with TRBJ2-3; a weak D match, TRBD2 (6 bases). The CDR3 has 15 amino acids. The V end lost 0 bases, the J end lost 6 bases, and 14 bases lay between the germline ends. Germline V lookup: CDR1 SGHRS, CDR2 YFSETQ. Here the CDR3 reads CASSLAGGSPDTQYF. In DNA form, the CDR3 reads TGCGCCAGCAGCTTGGCCGGGGGTAGCCCGGATACGCAGTATTTT.

In its sample, this clonotype was seen many times. The V gene is TRBV12-3 or TRBV12-4, the J gene TRBJ1-1; the D gene is possibly TRBD1 (6 bases). The ends were cut back, 5 bases at V and 5 bases at J, with 15 bases in the middle. The CDR3 consists of 14 residues. The CDR3 here is CASSPGSGATEAFF. In DNA, the CDR3 is TGTGCCAGCAGTCCCGGATCGGGGGCAACTGAAGCTTTCTTT.

The chain carries TRBV2 and TRBJ2-7, with 7 bases that match TRBD1. The CDR3 is 13 amino acids. V lost 4 bases, J lost 4 bases, and 4 bases stayed unmatched. The germline V gene encodes CDR1 SNHLY and CDR2 FYNNEI. The CDR3 is CASSGQGKYEQYF. CDR3 nucleotides: TGTGCCAGCAGTGGACAGGGAAAGTACGAGCAGTACTTC.

This clonotype has just a few counts. The chain recombines TRBV7-9 with TRBJ2-1, with TRBD2 as a possible D gene (6 bases). CDR3 size: 14 residues. Trimming removed 4 bases at V and 4 bases at J, with 11 bases between. Germline values: CDR1 SEHNR, CDR2 FQNEAQ (reference sequence). The CDR3, as DNA: TGTGCCAGCAGCTCGCGGGGTCCATACAATGAGCAGTTCTTC. It translates to CASSSRGPYNEQFF.

The chain employs TRBV10-3 and TRBJ2-1; D gene uncertain. CDR1 ENHRY and CDR2 SYGVKD come from the germline V gene. The V end lost 4 bases, the J end lost 8 bases, and 6 bases lay between the germline ends. This CDR3 spans 11 amino acids. The CDR3 reads CAISVSHEQFF. CDR3 nucleotide sequence: TGTGCCATCAGTGTCTCCCATGAGCAGTTCTTC.

This clonotype occurred a few times. The V and J genes are TRBV6-5 and TRBJ1-5; perhaps TRBD1 as D (5 bases). The CDR3 length is 16 residues. The V and J ends lost 0 bases and 7 bases respectively, with 16 bases between them. Germline CDR1 reads MNHEY; CDR2 reads SVGAGI. CDR3 coding DNA: TGTGCCAGCAGTTACTCATCTGGGCAGGGCGGGCAGCCCCAGCATTTT. This sequence encodes CASSYSSGQGGQPQHF.

This clonotype was counted between two and nine times. The chain carries TRBV7-2 and TRBJ2-3; 15 nucleotides align to TRBD2. The CDR3 sequence is 17 residues long. V lost 5 bases, J lost 6 bases, and 9 bases stayed unmatched. In germline, CDR1 is SGHTA, CDR2 FQGNSA. In DNA, the CDR3 is TGTGCCAGCAGCCAACCGGGACTAGCGGGGGGAGTGGATACGCAGTATTTT. Its protein is CASSQPGLAGGVDTQYF.

This clonotype was seen a handful of times. The chain uses TRBV6-1 and TRBJ2-7, with TRBD1 matching 7 bases. J gave up 3 bases and V 6 bases, and 5 bases lay outside the gene matches. Germline CDR1 and CDR2: MNHNS and SASEGT. The CDR3 extends over 13 amino acids. This CDR3 is CASSKDRYYEQYF. CDR3 nucleotide sequence: TGTGCCAGCAGCAAGGACAGGTACTACGAGCAGTACTTC.

V is TRBV20-1 and J is TRBJ2-1; D unclear. V lost 5 bases and J 9 bases, leaving 14 bases between the germline ends. CDR3 length: 12 amino acids. Germline CDR1 DFQATT, CDR2 SNEGSKA (reference sequence). This chain's CDR3 is CSAQAWGGEQFF. In DNA form, the CDR3 reads TGCAGTGCTCAGGCCTGGGGTGGTGAGCAGTTCTTC.

The rearrangement uses TRBV5-1 and TRBJ2-7, with 13 bases identical to TRBD2. From germline, CDR1 is SGHRS and CDR2 YFSETQ. V dropped 4 bases and J dropped 0; count of bases not matched to a gene: 7. The CDR3 has 17 residues. CDR3 nucleotides: TGCGCCAGCAGCCCTCAGGGACTAGCGGGGATCTCCTACGAGCAGTACTTC. Amino acid sequence: CASSPQGLAGISYEQYF.

The table lists this clonotype with a few counts. The rearrangement links TRBV20-1 to TRBJ2-1; 10 bases are shared with TRBD2. The CDR3 covers 14 residues. The J segment lost 6 bases and the V segment lost 1 base, leaving 3 bases of the junction unmatched. Germline CDR1 reads DFQATT; CDR2 reads SNEGSKA (reference sequence). The CDR3 protein is CSARGLAGLNEQFF. Here the CDR3 DNA reads TGCAGTGCTAGAGGACTAGCGGGTCTCAATGAGCAGTTCTTC.

This clonotype has just a few counts. This chain joins TRBV7-9 and TRBJ2-2; the D gene is possibly TRBD1 (6 bases). The CDR3 covers 15 residues. The V and J ends lost 3 bases and 4 bases respectively, with 12 bases between them. Germline V gene data show CDR1 as SEHNR and CDR2 as FQNEAQ (reference sequence). CDR3 in DNA: TGTGCCAGCAGCTTGGGACACGGGATCACCGGGGAGCTGTTTTTT. Residues: CASSLGHGITGELFF.

The CDR3, as DNA: TGTGCCAGCAGCCCCGTGGACTATCTGTACAATGAGCAGTTCTTC. Encoded protein: CASSPVDYLYNEQFF. The chain combines TRBV7-2 with TRBJ2-1; tentatively, D is TRBD2 (6 bases). CDR3 size: 15 residues. The germline gives CDR1 SGHTA, CDR2 FQGNSA. The ends were cut back, 5 bases at V and 4 bases at J, with 15 bases in the middle.

There are a few counts of this clonotype. The chain carries TRBV5-1 and TRBJ2-4; D is uncertain. The CDR3 totals 13 residues. Germline values: CDR1 SGHRS, CDR2 YFSETQ. V lost 4 bases to trimming and J lost 8 bases, with 13 bases between them. The CDR3 nucleotides are TGCGCCAGCAGCCGGGCCCCACGGGACATTCAGTACTTC. It encodes CASSRAPRDIQYF.

This clonotype was seen only a few times. V usage is TRBV10-3 and J usage is TRBJ1-6; tentatively, D is TRBD1 (5 bases). The V end lost 8 bases, the J end lost 8 bases, and 13 bases lay between the germline ends. The CDR3 totals 13 residues. Germline-derived CDR1 and CDR2 are ENHRY and SYGVKD. The CDR3 DNA reads TGTGCCATCCGCCGGACATCGGATTCACCCCTCCACTTT. It is translated as CAIRRTSDSPLHF.

This clonotype appeared a few times. The J gene is TRBJ2-1, the V gene TRBV6-5; 8 positions match TRBD2. From germline, CDR1 is MNHEY and CDR2 SVGAGI. V shed 4 bases and J 9 bases; nucleotides not matched to a gene: 8. The CDR3 loop spans 14 amino acids. CDR3 residues: CASSSSPTSGEQFF. DNA of the CDR3: TGTGCCAGCAGTTCCTCCCCCACTAGCGGTGAGCAGTTCTTC.

This clonotype was observed a handful of times. The chain employs TRBV12-3 or TRBV12-4 and TRBJ1-2; D remains ambiguous. V lost 4 bases and J lost 2, with 8 bases in between. The length of the CDR3 is 13 residues. In DNA, the CDR3 is TGTGCCAGCAGTTCGACAAGAAACTATGGCTACACCTTC. This gives the protein CASSSTRNYGYTF.

V and J are TRBV6-1 and TRBJ1-6; 8 bases match TRBD1. Germline loops: CDR1 MNHNS, CDR2 SASEGT. The CDR3 is 14 residues long. V lost 6 bases to trimming and J lost 5 bases; unmatched junction nucleotides: 3. Here the CDR3 DNA reads TGTGCCAGCAGGCTGGGACAGGATAATTCACCCCTCCACTTT. This sequence encodes CASRLGQDNSPLHF.

The sample holds a few counts of this clonotype. This rearrangement joins TRBV12-3 or TRBV12-4 to TRBJ1-5; 7 bases are a match to TRBD1. This CDR3 contains 14 residues. V dropped 6 bases and J dropped 3; count of bases not matched to a gene: 5. As DNA, the CDR3 is TGTGCCAGCAGCCGGGGGACAGTCAATCAGCCCCAGCATTTT. The encoded protein is CASSRGTVNQPQHF.